Presented here are 5 T cell receptor beta chains from one specimen sequenced in a study of blood T cells in healthy people across ages. A second PCR, run for roughly 7 to 12 cycles, used a sample-barcoded 5' primer plus a J-beta primer mix. MiXCR, run by TCRdb on the 5' RACE reads, gives a single entry per CDR3 protein. Here the sample spans around 1,500,000 distinct CDR3 sequences, 28% being singletons. The source material was blood. These receptors were collected from a woman in her twenties or thirties in good health.

The genes are TRBV14 and TRBJ2-1, with 9 bases aligning to TRBD2. The CDR3 length is 17 residues. Germline CDR1 is SGHDN and CDR2 is FVKESK. The V and J ends lost 1 base and 5 bases, in that order; junction bases with no gene match: 9. CDR3 coding DNA: TGTGCCAGCAGCCAAGTGGACTTAGCGGGAGTGGACAATGAGCAGTTCTTC. This sequence encodes CASSQVDLAGVDNEQFF.

This clonotype has a handful of counts. This could be a read error, since a much larger clone is one nucleotide away. The gene calls are TRBV7-2 and TRBJ2-4, with 9 nucleotides matching TRBD1. Trimming at V came to 4 bases and at J to 0 bases, leaving 4 bases not matched to a gene. The CDR3 is made up of 16 amino acids. From germline, CDR1 is SGHTA and CDR2 FQGNSA. The CDR3, as DNA: TGTGCCAGCAGCTCGGACAGGGGACTAGCCAAAAACATTCAGTACTTC. It codes for CASSSDRGLAKNIQYF.

This clonotype was counted a few times. The genes are TRBV27 and TRBJ2-3; TRBD2 matches at 10 bases. J was trimmed by 0 bases and V by 7 bases; bases with no gene match: 7. Germline lookup yields CDR1 MNHEY and CDR2 SMNVEV (reference sequence). The CDR3 runs to 16 residues. The CDR3 region has the DNA TGTGCCAGCAAATCGGGACTAGCGACTAGCACAGATACGCAGTATTTT. The encoded protein is CASKSGLATSTDTQYF.

Notes on this clonotype: This may come from a read error, since a much larger clone is one base off. The chain uses TRBV6-7 and TRBJ2-1; D may correspond to TRBD1 or TRBD2 (5 bases each). TRBV6-7 is treated as an ORF (open reading frame) with a function not yet certain. There are 13 residues in the CDR3. The CDR3 DNA sequence: TGTGCCAGCGGTTACTCGGAAGGGGACGAGCAGTTCTTC. Translated: CASGYSEGDEQFF.

This clonotype was detected once. V and J are TRBV27 and TRBJ1-3, with D uncertain. The CDR3 contains 16 residues. With 0 bases removed from V and 4 bases from J, the gap between germline ends came to 13 bases. CDR1 and CDR2 (germline): MNHEY, SMNVEV (reference sequence). CDR3 region: CASSLSFPIGGNTIYF. CDR3 bases: TGTGCCAGCAGTTTATCATTCCCGATCGGGGGAAACACCATATATTTT.